This record looks at one T cell receptor beta chain sequence and its context. The CDR3 has 14 residues. The trim removed 4 bases at V and 7 bases at J, leaving 7 bases unmatched. The germline V gene encodes CDR1 LGHDT and CDR2 YNNKEL (reference sequence). How the authors handled the data: Reference gene primer amplification gave nucleated cell count estimates. Libraries were prepared by immunoSEQ multiplex PCR; TCRdb keeps only in-frame clonotypes and omits some of them. For V, J and clone size, that table is used; D and trimming come from the DNA. The data show 250,000 to 300,000 clones, about nine tenths seen once. This sample stems from a study of blood T cell repertoires in COVID-19. As for the study in general: COVID-19 samples from acute and convalescent phases originated in the United States, Italy and Spain. PBMCs, B-cell-depleted T cells, or T cells were the source of the cDNA or gDNA that made up the material.

Sequencing input: peripheral blood. The clonotype comes from a man aged 45 to 65 with acute or convalescent COVID-19. The chain recombines TRBV3-1 (or the pseudogene TRBV3-2) with TRBJ2-1; 7 nucleotides agree with TRBD2. For the CDR3, the DNA is TGTGCCAGCAGCCGAGTAGGCGGGGGAAATGAGCAGTTCTTC. This sequence encodes CASSRVGGGNEQFF.